The 28 T cell receptor beta chains below come from one sample, sequenced in a study of shared clonotypes between healthy human individuals. The method was immunoSEQ multiplex PCR; TCRdb's version includes in-frame clones alone and lacks a portion of them. The sample lists about 680,000 clones, 55% to 85% occurring once. The material sequenced was memory CD4+ T cells sorted from blood. The subset here: CD45RA-negative fraction. The source is a woman aged 25 to 39 in good health.

This clone was picked up a small number of times. In the same sample, other DNA sequences code for this CDR3. The gene calls are TRBV5-1 and TRBJ2-1; 8 nucleotides match TRBD1. The germline V gene has CDR1 SGHRS and CDR2 YFSETQ. The CDR3 is 15 amino acids. J lost 4 bases, V lost 4 bases, and 7 bases had no gene match. DNA for the CDR3: TGCGCCAGCAGCGTGGACAGGGTTTCATACAATGAGCAGTTCTTC. Its protein product is CASSVDRVSYNEQFF.

This clone was counted between two and nine times. The chain employs TRBV7-3 and TRBJ2-3; 8 bases agree with TRBD1. Germline CDR1 SGHTA, CDR2 FQGTGA. There are 15 residues in the CDR3. The trim removed 4 bases at V and 3 bases at J, leaving 6 bases unmatched. The CDR3 sequence is CASSSTGEGTDTQYF. The CDR3 bases are TGTGCCAGCAGCTCGACAGGGGAAGGGACAGATACGCAGTATTTT.

This clone was seen only once. This chain links TRBV7-2 with TRBJ2-4, with 7 bases identical to TRBD1. The CDR3 runs 13 residues. Germline trimming cut 6 bases from V and 7 bases from J; bases unmatched to any gene: 6. The germline V gene encodes CDR1 SGHTA and CDR2 FQGNSA. The CDR3: CASRDTGVNIQYF. The CDR3 region has the DNA TGTGCCAGCAGGGACACAGGGGTGAACATTCAGTACTTC.

This rearrangement joins TRBV6-6 to TRBJ2-6, with D hard to call. V lost 8 bases, J lost 2 bases, and 7 bases lay in between. CDR1 is MNHNY, CDR2 SVGAGI, per germline (reference sequence). There are 13 residues in the CDR3. In DNA form, the CDR3 reads TGTGCCAGCTTATCCCCTGGGGCCAACGTCCTGACTTTC. As protein: CASLSPGANVLTF.

This clone was seen a handful of times. V and J are TRBV29-1 and TRBJ2-1; 16 bases are a match to TRBD2. The CDR3 has 17 amino acids. Germline CDR1 reads SQVTM; CDR2 reads ANQGSEA. J lost 0 bases, V lost 7 bases, and 6 bases had no gene match. This CDR3 is CSARGTSGRGSYNEQFF. The CDR3 DNA is TGCAGCGCACGCGGGACTAGCGGGAGGGGCTCCTACAATGAGCAGTTCTTC.

The V call is TRBV7-9, the J call TRBJ2-5, with 7 positions matching TRBD2. The germline V gene encodes CDR1 SEHNR and CDR2 FQNEAQ (reference sequence). V lost 5 bases and J lost 5; bases outside the gene matches: 11. The CDR3 runs 15 residues. The CDR3 DNA reads as TGTGCCAGCAGCCCGGAGGGGAGAGCGGGGGAGACCCAGTACTTC. This codes for CASSPEGRAGETQYF. Using reference TRBV7-9 and TRBJ2-5 for the parts outside the CDR3, the full variable domain is DTGVSQNPRHKITKRGQNVTFRCDPISEHNRLYWYRQTLGQGPEFLTYFQNEAQLEKSRLLSDRFSAERPKGSFSTLEIQRTEQGDSAMYLCASSPEGRAGETQYFGPGTRLLVL.

The V gene is TRBV28, the J gene TRBJ2-1; 10 bases are a match to TRBD2. The J segment lost 4 bases and the V segment lost 6 bases, leaving 3 bases of the junction unmatched. The V gene's germline CDR1 is MDHEN and CDR2 SYDVKM. This CDR3 contains 14 residues. The CDR3, as DNA: TGTGCCAGCAGGACTAGCGGGTCTTACAATGAGCAGTTCTTC. It yields the protein CASRTSGSYNEQFF.

This clone was seen at least ten times. The chain joins TRBV5-4 to TRBJ2-1, with 7 bases lining up with TRBD2. This CDR3 has 13 residues. The junction had 7 bases not matched to a gene; V was cut back by 3 bases and J by 10 bases. Germline V lookup: CDR1 SGHNT, CDR2 YYREEE (reference sequence). Here the CDR3 DNA reads TGTGCCAGCAGCTCGGGAGGAAAGAACGAGCAGTTCTTC. The encoded protein is CASSSGGKNEQFF. Combining the CDR3 with reference TRBV5-4 and TRBJ2-1 gives the whole variable domain ETGVTQSPTHLIKTRGQQVTLRCSSQSGHNTVSWYQQALGQGPQFIFQYYREEENGRGNFPPRFSGLQFPNYSSELNVNALELDDSALYLCASSSGGKNEQFFGPGTRLTVL.

The chain couples TRBV29-1 to TRBJ2-3; D gene unclear. Germline CDR1 and CDR2: SQVTM and ANQGSEA. V gave up 6 bases and J gave up 0 bases, with 13 bases separating them. This CDR3 comprises 14 residues. CDR3 nucleotide sequence: TGCAGCGTCAGCCGGACGTCTAGCACAGATACGCAGTATTTT. This sequence encodes CSVSRTSSTDTQYF.

Only one count was recorded for this clone. The gene calls are TRBV15 and TRBJ2-6; the D is unclear. CDR1 and CDR2 from the germline V gene are LNHNV and YYDKDF (reference sequence). This CDR3 is 16 amino acids long. V shed 1 base and J shed 0 bases, with 7 bases lying between them. The CDR3 DNA sequence: TGTGCCACCAGCAGAGGTGGGGACTCTGGGGCCAACGTCCTGACTTTC. Encoded protein: CATSRGGDSGANVLTF. The whole variable domain, filled in from reference TRBV15 and TRBJ2-6, reads DAMVIQNPRYQVTQFGKPVTLSCSQTLNHNVMYWYQQKSSQAPKLLFHYYDKDFNNEADTPDNFQSRRPNTSFCFLDIRSPGLGDTAMYLCATSRGGDSGANVLTFGAGSRLTVL.

The chain uses TRBV27 and TRBJ2-7; D gene uncertain. This CDR3 has 15 residues. Between the trimmed V and J ends, which lost 0 bases and 0 bases, there was a span of 9 bases. From germline, CDR1 is MNHEY and CDR2 SMNVEV (reference sequence). In DNA, the CDR3 is TGTGCCAGCAGTTTATCACGACCCCTCTCCTACGAGCAGTACTTC. The encoded protein is CASSLSRPLSYEQYF.

This chain connects TRBV2 to TRBJ1-1; no reliable D call. Germline loops: CDR1 SNHLY, CDR2 FYNNEI. The CDR3 is 13 residues long. The V end lost 4 bases, the J end lost 1 base, and 7 bases lay between the germline ends. The CDR3, as DNA: TGTGCCAGCAGTGCGATACCGAACACTGAAGCTTTCTTT. It specifies CASSAIPNTEAFF.

For the CDR3, the DNA is TGTGCCAGCAGCTTCCAAGAGGGGAATGAGCAGTTCTTC. This codes for CASSFQEGNEQFF. This chain connects TRBV7-6 to TRBJ2-1; D tentatively fits TRBD1 or TRBD2 (5 bases each). CDR1 and CDR2 (germline): SGHVS, FNYEAQ. V lost 3 bases and J lost 7, with 10 bases in between. The CDR3 has 13 residues.

The V call is TRBV7-9, the J call TRBJ1-1; 7 nucleotides line up with TRBD1. V shed 5 bases, J shed 2 bases, and the junction held 8 bases outside the gene matches. Germline V gene data show CDR1 as SEHNR and CDR2 as FQNEAQ (reference sequence). The CDR3 consists of 15 residues. The CDR3: CASSTRQGVNTEAFF. CDR3 bases: TGTGCCAGCAGCACCCGACAGGGAGTCAACACTGAAGCTTTCTTT.

The CDR3 bases are TGTGCCAGCAGTTTTACCTGGACAGACGAGCAGTACTTC. Encoded protein: CASSFTWTDEQYF. V usage is TRBV27 and J usage is TRBJ2-5; the D gene is possibly TRBD1 (6 bases). The better agreement between TRBJ2-7 and the DNA end casts doubt on the J call. The CDR3 runs to 13 residues. Germline V CDR1 and CDR2: MNHEY, SMNVEV (reference sequence).

The rearrangement uses TRBV25-1 and TRBJ1-2; D unclear. There are 14 residues in the CDR3. V was trimmed by 0 bases and J by 6 bases, leaving 11 bases between them. Germline V gene lookup returns CDR1 MGHDK and CDR2 SYGVNS. CDR3 sequence: CASSEYLEGHGYTF. CDR3 bases: TGTGCCAGCAGTGAATATCTTGAGGGCCATGGCTACACCTTC.

The chain joins TRBV10-3 to TRBJ1-2; D might be TRBD1 (5 bases). This CDR3 has 13 residues. From germline, CDR1 is ENHRY and CDR2 SYGVKD. V was shortened by 3 bases and J by 4 bases, with 9 bases between the two germline ends. This chain's CDR3 is CAISDAGSYGYTF. DNA of the CDR3: TGTGCCATCAGTGATGCAGGGAGCTATGGCTACACCTTC.

On this clone: This CDR3 is also generated by other DNA sequences in the sample. V is TRBV29-1 and J is TRBJ2-5, with 8 positions matching TRBD1. After removal of 6 bases from V and 5 bases from J, the junction contained 5 bases not matched to a gene. CDR3 length: 12 residues. CDR1 and CDR2 from the germline V gene are SQVTM and ANQGSEA. The CDR3 sequence: CSVRTGTETQYF. The CDR3, as DNA: TGCAGCGTACGGACAGGGACGGAGACCCAGTACTTC.

This sequence joins TRBV19 and TRBJ2-5; no clear D. The germline V and J ends were trimmed by 5 bases and 3 bases, with 16 bases remaining between them. Germline V gene sequence: CDR1 LNHDA, CDR2 SQIVND (reference sequence). The CDR3 runs 15 residues. This CDR3 reads CASSPGAGRKETQYF. The DNA for the CDR3 is TGTGCCAGTAGTCCCGGAGCAGGCAGAAAAGAGACCCAGTACTTC. Using reference TRBV19 and TRBJ2-5 for the parts outside the CDR3, the full variable domain is DGGITQSPKYLFRKEGQNVTLSCEQNLNHDAMYWYRQDPGQGLRLIYYSQIVNDFQKGDIAEGYSVSREKKESFPLTVTSAQKNPTAFYLCASSPGAGRKETQYFGPGTRLLVL.

The J gene is TRBJ2-7, the V gene TRBV29-1; D might be TRBD1 or TRBD2, each matching 5 bases. This CDR3 contains 11 residues. The V end lost 7 bases, the J end lost 2 bases, and 9 bases lay between the germline ends. The germline V gene has CDR1 SQVTM and CDR2 ANQGSEA. CDR3 DNA sequence: TGCAGCGCAGGGAGTACCTACGAGCAGTACTTC. This gives the protein CSAGSTYEQYF.

V usage is TRBV21-1 and J usage is TRBJ2-7; TRBD1 is taken as the D call from the table, unchecked against the DNA. TRBV21-1 is tagged as a pseudogene. The CDR3 is made up of 15 amino acids. The CDR3, as DNA: TGTGCCAGCAGCGGTGGGACAGGGGGAGTGGACGAGCAGTACTTC. Translation: CASSGGTGGVDEQYF.

This rearrangement joins TRBV19 to TRBJ2-7, with unresolved D. Germline V lookup: CDR1 LNHDA, CDR2 SQIVND (reference sequence). The CDR3 is made up of 15 amino acids. V lost 5 bases and J lost 2, with 16 bases in between. CDR3 protein: CASSPSARIPYEQYF. Written as DNA, the CDR3 is TGTGCCAGTAGTCCGAGCGCTAGGATCCCCTACGAGCAGTACTTC.

The gene calls are TRBV2 and TRBJ1-4; D might be TRBD1 (5 bases). CDR1 and CDR2 from the germline V gene are SNHLY and FYNNEI. This CDR3 comprises 17 residues. Between the trimmed V and J ends, which lost 4 bases and 4 bases, there was a span of 19 bases. CDR3 amino acids: CASSATQSWGFNEKLFF. Written as DNA, the CDR3 is TGTGCCAGCAGTGCCACTCAGAGCTGGGGCTTTAATGAAAAACTGTTTTTT.

V and J are TRBV5-1 and TRBJ2-7; 9 bases agree with TRBD1. The V segment lost 0 bases and the J segment 5 bases; nucleotides outside the gene matches: 12. CDR3 size: 17 residues. Germline-derived CDR1 and CDR2 are SGHRS and YFSETQ. The CDR3 nucleotides are TGCGCCAGCAGCTTGGCAGGACAGGGGCGTCGATGGCACGAGCAGTACTTC. Translating it yields CASSLAGQGRRWHEQYF.

This clone was seen a handful of times. This chain connects TRBV19 to TRBJ2-3; 8 nucleotides agree with TRBD1. Trimming cost V 3 bases and J 4 bases; bases outside gene matches: 6. The CDR3 has 15 residues. Germline V gives CDR1 LNHDA, CDR2 SQIVND (reference sequence). CDR3 bases: TGTGCCAGTAGTATCAACAGGGGGGTCGCAGATACGCAGTATTTT. It encodes CASSINRGVADTQYF.

The chain couples TRBV19 to TRBJ2-7; D remains ambiguous. CDR3 length: 15 amino acids. The germline CDR1 and CDR2 sequences are LNHDA and SQIVND (reference sequence). The V and J ends lost 4 bases and 0 bases respectively, with 13 bases between them. CDR3 bases: TGTGCCAGTAGTAAAGGTCCAGCTTTCTCCTACGAGCAGTACTTC. This sequence encodes CASSKGPAFSYEQYF.

V is TRBV12-5 and J is TRBJ1-2, with 12 positions matching TRBD1. Germline V lookup: CDR1 LGHNT, CDR2 FRNRAP. This CDR3 contains 19 residues. Losses at the gene ends were 0 bases for V and 6 bases for J; bases not matched to a gene: 14. In DNA form, the CDR3 reads TGTGCTAGTGGTTTGGTACCGGGGACAGGGGGCGCCCCGGAGGATGGCTACACCTTC. It yields the protein CASGLVPGTGGAPEDGYTF.

This clone appeared a single time. The chain joins TRBV27 to TRBJ2-7; 8 bases are shared with TRBD2. CDR1 is MNHEY and CDR2 is SMNVEV in the germline V gene (reference sequence). The ends lost 3 bases at V and 0 bases at J; junction bases unmatched: 7. The CDR3 totals 16 residues. CDR3 protein: CASSFRSGRSSYEQYF. The CDR3 DNA reads TGTGCCAGCAGTTTTCGGAGCGGGAGAAGCTCCTACGAGCAGTACTTC.